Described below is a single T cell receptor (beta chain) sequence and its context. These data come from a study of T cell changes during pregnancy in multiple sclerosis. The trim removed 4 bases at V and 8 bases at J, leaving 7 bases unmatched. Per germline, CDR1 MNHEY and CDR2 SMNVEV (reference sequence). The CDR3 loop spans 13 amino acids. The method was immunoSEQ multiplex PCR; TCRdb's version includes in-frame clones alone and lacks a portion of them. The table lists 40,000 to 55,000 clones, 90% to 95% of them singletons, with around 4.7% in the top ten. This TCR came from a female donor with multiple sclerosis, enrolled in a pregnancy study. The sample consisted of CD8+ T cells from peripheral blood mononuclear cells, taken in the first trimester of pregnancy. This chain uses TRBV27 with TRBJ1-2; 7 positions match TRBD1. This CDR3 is CASSYTGVEGYTF. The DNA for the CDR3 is TGTGCCAGCAGTTATACAGGGGTCGAGGGCTACACCTTC.